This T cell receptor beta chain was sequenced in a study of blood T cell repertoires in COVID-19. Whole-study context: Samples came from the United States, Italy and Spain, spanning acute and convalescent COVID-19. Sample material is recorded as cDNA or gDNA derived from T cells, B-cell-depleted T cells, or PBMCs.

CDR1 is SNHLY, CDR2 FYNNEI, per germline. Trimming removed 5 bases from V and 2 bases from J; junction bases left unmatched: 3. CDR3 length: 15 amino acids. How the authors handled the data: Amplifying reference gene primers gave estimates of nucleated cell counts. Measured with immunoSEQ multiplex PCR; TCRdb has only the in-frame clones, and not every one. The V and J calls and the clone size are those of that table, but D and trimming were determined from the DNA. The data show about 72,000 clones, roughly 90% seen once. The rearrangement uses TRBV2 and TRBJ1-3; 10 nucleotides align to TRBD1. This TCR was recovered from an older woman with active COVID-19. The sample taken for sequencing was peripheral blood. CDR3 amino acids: CASSRDRGPGNTIYF. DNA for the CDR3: TGTGCCAGCAGTCGAGACAGGGGGCCTGGAAACACCATATATTTT. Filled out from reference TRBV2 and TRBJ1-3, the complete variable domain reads EPEVTQTPSHQVTQMGQEVILRCVPISNHLYFYWYRQILGQKVEFLVSFYNNEISEKSEIFDDQFSVERPDGSNFTLKIRSTKLEDSAMYFCASSRDRGPGNTIYFGEGSWLTVV.